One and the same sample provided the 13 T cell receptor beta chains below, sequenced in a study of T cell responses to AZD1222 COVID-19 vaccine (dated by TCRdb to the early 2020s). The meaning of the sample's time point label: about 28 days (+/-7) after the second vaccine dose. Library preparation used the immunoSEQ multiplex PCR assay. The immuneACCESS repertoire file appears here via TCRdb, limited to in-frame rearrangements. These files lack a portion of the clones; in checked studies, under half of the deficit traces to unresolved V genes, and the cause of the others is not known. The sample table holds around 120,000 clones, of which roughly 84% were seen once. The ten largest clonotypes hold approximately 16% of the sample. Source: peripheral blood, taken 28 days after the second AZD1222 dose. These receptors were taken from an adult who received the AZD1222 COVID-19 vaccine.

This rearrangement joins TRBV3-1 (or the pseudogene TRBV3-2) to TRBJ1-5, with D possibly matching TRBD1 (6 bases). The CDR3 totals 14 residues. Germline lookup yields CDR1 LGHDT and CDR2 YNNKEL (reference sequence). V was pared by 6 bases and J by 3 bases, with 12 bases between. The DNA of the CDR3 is TGTGCCAGCAGTAAAGGACAGTTCAATCAGCCCCAGCATTTT. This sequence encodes CASSKGQFNQPQHF.

The DNA of the CDR3 is TGTGCCAGTAGTATAGGAGACTATGGCTACACCTTC. Its protein is CASSIGDYGYTF. The J gene is TRBJ1-2, the V gene TRBV19; D is unclear. Germline loops: CDR1 LNHDA, CDR2 SQIVND (reference sequence). V lost 1 base, J lost 3 bases, and 3 bases lay in between. The CDR3 totals 12 residues.

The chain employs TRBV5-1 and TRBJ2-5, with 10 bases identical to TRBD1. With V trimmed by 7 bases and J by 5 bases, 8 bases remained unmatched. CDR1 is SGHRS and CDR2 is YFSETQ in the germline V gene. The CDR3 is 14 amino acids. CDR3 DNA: TGCGCCAGCGCCCCGGGACAGGGGAGGGAGACCCAGTACTTC. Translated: CASAPGQGRETQYF.

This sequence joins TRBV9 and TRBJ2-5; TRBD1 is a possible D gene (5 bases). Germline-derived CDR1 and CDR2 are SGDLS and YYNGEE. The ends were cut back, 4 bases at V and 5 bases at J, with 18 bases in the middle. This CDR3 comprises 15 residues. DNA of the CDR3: TGTGCCAGCAGCCTCACCTCAGGGAATGGGGAGACCCAGTACTTC. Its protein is CASSLTSGNGETQYF.

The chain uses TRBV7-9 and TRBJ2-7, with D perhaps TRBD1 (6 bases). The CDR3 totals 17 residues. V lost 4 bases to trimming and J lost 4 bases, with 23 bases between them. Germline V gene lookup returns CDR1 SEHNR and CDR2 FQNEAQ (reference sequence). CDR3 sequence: CASSSEDPRGNFYEQYF. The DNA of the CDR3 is TGTGCCAGCAGCTCCGAAGACCCCAGGGGCAACTTTTACGAGCAGTACTTC.

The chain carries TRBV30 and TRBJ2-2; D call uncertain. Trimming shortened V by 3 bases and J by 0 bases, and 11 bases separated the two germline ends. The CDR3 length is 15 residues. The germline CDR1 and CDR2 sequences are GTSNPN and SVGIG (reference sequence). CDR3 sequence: CAWSALGANTGELFF. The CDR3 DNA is TGTGCCTGGAGCGCCTTAGGAGCGAACACCGGGGAGCTGTTTTTT.

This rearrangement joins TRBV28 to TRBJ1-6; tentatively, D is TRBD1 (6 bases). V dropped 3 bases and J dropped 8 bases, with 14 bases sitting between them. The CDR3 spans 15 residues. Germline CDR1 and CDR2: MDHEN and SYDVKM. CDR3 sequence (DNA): TGTGCCAGCAGTTTTCGGGAGGGGGGCGATTCACCCCTCCACTTT. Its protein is CASSFREGGDSPLHF. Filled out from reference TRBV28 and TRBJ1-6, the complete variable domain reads DVKVTQSSRYLVKRTGEKVFLECVQDMDHENMFWYRQDPGLGLRLIYFSYDVKMKEKGDIPEGYSVSREKKERFSLILESASTNQTSMYLCASSFREGGDSPLHFGNGTRLTVT.

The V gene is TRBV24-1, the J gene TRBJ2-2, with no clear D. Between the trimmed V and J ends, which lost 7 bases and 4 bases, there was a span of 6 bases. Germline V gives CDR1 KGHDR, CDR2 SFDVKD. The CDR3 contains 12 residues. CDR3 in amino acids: CATSIITGELFF. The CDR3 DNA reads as TGTGCCACCAGCATTATCACCGGGGAGCTGTTTTTT.

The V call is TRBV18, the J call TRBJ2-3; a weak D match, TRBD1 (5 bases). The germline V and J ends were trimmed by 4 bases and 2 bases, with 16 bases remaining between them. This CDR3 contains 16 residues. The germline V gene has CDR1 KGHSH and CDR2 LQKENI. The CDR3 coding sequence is TGTGCCAGCTCACGCGGCTCCGAAGGGGCCACAGATACGCAGTATTTT. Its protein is CASSRGSEGATDTQYF. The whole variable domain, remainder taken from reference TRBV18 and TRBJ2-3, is NAGVMQNPRHLVRRRGQEARLRCSPMKGHSHVYWYRQLPEEGLKFMVYLQKENIIDESGMPKERFSAEFPKEGPSILRIQQVVRGDSAAYFCASSRGSEGATDTQYFGPGTRLTVL.

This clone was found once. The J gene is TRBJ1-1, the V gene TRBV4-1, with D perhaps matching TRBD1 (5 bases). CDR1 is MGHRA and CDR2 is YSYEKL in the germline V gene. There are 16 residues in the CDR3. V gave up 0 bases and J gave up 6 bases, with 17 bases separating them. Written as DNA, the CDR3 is TGCGCCAGCAGCCAAGAGAATAGGGGCCGGTGGGCTGAAGCTTTCTTT. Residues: CASSQENRGRWAEAFF.

This CDR3 is CASSPKPGQGAPSQPQHF. The CDR3 DNA reads TGTGCCAGCAGCCCCAAACCGGGACAGGGGGCCCCTAGTCAGCCCCAGCATTTT. The chain combines TRBV5-5 with TRBJ1-5; 12 bases map to TRBD1. CDR1 and CDR2 (germline): SGHKS, YYEKEE (reference sequence). The J segment lost 6 bases and the V segment lost 4 bases, leaving 14 bases of the junction unmatched. This CDR3 has 18 amino acids.

CDR3 residues: CATHRGQGAGGSNQPQHF. The DNA for the CDR3 is TGTGCCACCCACCGGGGACAGGGGGCAGGTGGAAGCAATCAGCCCCAGCATTTT. The chain uses TRBV10-3 and TRBJ1-5; TRBD1 matches 12 bases. CDR3 length equals 18 residues. Losses at the gene ends were 10 bases for V and 1 base for J; bases not matched to a gene: 14. The germline V gene encodes CDR1 ENHRY and CDR2 SYGVKD.

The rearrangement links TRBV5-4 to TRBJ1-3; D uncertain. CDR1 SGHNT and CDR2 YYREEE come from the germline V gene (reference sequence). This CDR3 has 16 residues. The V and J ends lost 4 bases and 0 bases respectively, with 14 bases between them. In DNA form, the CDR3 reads TGTGCCAGCAGCCTCCGGACGGGGAGCTCTGGAAACACCATATATTTT. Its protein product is CASSLRTGSSGNTIYF.